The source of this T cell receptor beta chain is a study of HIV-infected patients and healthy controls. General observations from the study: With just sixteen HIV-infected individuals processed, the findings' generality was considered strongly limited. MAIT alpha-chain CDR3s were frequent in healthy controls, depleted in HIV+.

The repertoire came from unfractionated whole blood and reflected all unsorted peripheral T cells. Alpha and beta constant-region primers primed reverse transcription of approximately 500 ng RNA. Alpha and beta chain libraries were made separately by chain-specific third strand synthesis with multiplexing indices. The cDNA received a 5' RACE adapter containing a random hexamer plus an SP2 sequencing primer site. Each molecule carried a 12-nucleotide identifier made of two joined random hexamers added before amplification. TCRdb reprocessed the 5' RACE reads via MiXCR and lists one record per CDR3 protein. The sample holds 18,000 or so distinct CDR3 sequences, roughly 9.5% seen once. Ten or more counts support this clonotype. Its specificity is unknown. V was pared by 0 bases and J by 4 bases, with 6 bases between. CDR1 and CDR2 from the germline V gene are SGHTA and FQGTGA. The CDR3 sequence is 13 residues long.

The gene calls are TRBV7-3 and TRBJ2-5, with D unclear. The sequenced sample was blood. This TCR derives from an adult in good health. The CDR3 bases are TGTGCCAGCAGCTTAACGGAGTTAGAGACCCAGTACTTC. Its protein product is CASSLTELETQYF. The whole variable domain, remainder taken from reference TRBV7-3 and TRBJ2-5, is GAGVSQTPSNKVTEKGKYVELRCDPISGHTALYWYRQSLGQGPEFLIYFQGTGAADDSGLPNDRFFAVRPEGSVSTLKIQRTERGDSAVYLCASSLTELETQYFGPGTRLLVL.